This T cell receptor (beta chain) came from a study of T-cell memory formation after mild COVID-19. This CDR3 has 16 amino acids. Germline V gene lookup returns CDR1 SGHVS and CDR2 FNYEAQ. Losses at the gene ends were 5 bases for V and 7 bases for J; bases not matched to a gene: 10. Findings and caveats of the study: Clones that contracted from day 15 to 85 were balanced CD4/CD8, while later expanders leaned CD4+.

With respect to this clonotype: No antigen is known for it.

TCRdb redid the calling of the 5' RACE reads with MiXCR, one entry per CDR3 protein. Of a few hundred thousand distinct CDR3 sequences in the sample, approximately 24% were seen once. This sequence was found in an adult woman who had mild COVID-19 (a few samples of this study predate the infection). Cell type and time point are not known. Material: PBMCs or a T cell subset sorted from them (not recorded which). The gene calls are TRBV7-6 and TRBJ2-1, with 11 bases that match TRBD2. The CDR3 reads CASSGGLAGGTNEQFF. The CDR3 DNA is TGTGCCAGCAGCGGTGGCCTAGCGGGAGGTACGAATGAGCAGTTCTTC.